These 18 T cell receptor beta chains originate from one sample sequenced in a study of T cell responses to AZD1222 COVID-19 vaccine. The method was immunoSEQ multiplex PCR; TCRdb's version includes in-frame clones alone and lacks a portion of them. The data contain 150,000 or so clones, approximately 92% of them seen just once; the ten biggest clones take up about 3%. The sequencing here drew on peripheral blood, taken on day 0 of AZD1222 vaccination. All receptors derive from an adult in good health.

The count of this clone is one. This chain uses TRBV19 with TRBJ1-5; TRBD1 might be the D (6 bases). The V end lost 6 bases, the J end lost 2 bases, and 11 bases lay between the germline ends. The CDR3 is 14 residues long. Germline CDR1 reads LNHDA; CDR2 reads SQIVND (reference sequence). CDR3 protein: CASRQQGGNQPQHF. CDR3 DNA sequence: TGTGCCAGTAGACAACAGGGAGGCAATCAGCCCCAGCATTTT.

This chain joins TRBV5-1 and TRBJ2-1; TRBD1 matches 8 bases. The CDR3 is 14 residues long. V lost 4 bases, J lost 9 bases, and 9 bases stayed unmatched. The germline V gene has CDR1 SGHRS and CDR2 YFSETQ. In DNA, the CDR3 is TGCGCCAGCAGCGCCTGGACAGGGATGGGTGAGCAGTTCTTC. As protein: CASSAWTGMGEQFF.

The chain combines TRBV5-6 with TRBJ2-5, with D possibly called TRBD1 or TRBD2 (6 bases each). The germline gives CDR1 SGHDT, CDR2 YYEEEE. The CDR3 totals 15 residues. V lost 4 bases and J lost 4, with 17 bases in between. CDR3 sequence: CASSHGGGPPETQYF. In nucleotides, the CDR3 is TGTGCCAGCAGCCACGGAGGGGGGCCACCAGAGACCCAGTACTTC.

The chain combines TRBV15 with TRBJ1-4; D may be TRBD1 (6 bases). With 3 bases removed from V and 2 bases from J, the gap between germline ends came to 10 bases. The CDR3 extends over 15 amino acids. From germline, CDR1 is LNHNV and CDR2 YYDKDF (reference sequence). The DNA of the CDR3 is TGTGCCACCAGCAGCTTTACAGGGACTAATGAAAAACTGTTTTTT. Residues: CATSSFTGTNEKLFF.

The genes are TRBV7-8 and TRBJ1-4; D gene ambiguous. Trimming removed 5 bases from V and 8 bases from J, with 18 bases in between. The germline V gene has CDR1 SGHVS and CDR2 FQNEAQ. The CDR3 extends over 15 amino acids. Here the CDR3 DNA reads TGTGCCAGCAGCAAAAATCCGAGTCAAGGGGAAAAACTGTTTTTT. Its translation: CASSKNPSQGEKLFF. The whole variable domain, filled in from reference TRBV7-8 and TRBJ1-4, reads GAGVSQSPRYKVAKRGQDVALRCDPISGHVSLFWYQQALGQGPEFLTYFQNEAQLDKSGLPSDRFFAERPEGSVSTLKIQRTQQEDSAVYLCASSKNPSQGEKLFFGSGTQLSVL.

V usage is TRBV5-1 and J usage is TRBJ1-2; D is possibly TRBD1 (5 bases). The CDR3 has 14 amino acids. In germline, CDR1 is SGHRS, CDR2 YFSETQ. Trimming took 2 bases from V and 4 from J, leaving 12 bases between them. CDR3 nucleotides: TGCGCCAGCAGCTTAGGGGAGGGCGTCTATGGCTACACCTTC. This sequence encodes CASSLGEGVYGYTF. The full variable domain, in which reference TRBV5-1 and TRBJ1-2 provide the parts outside the CDR3, is KAGVTQTPRYLIKTRGQQVTLSCSPISGHRSVSWYQQTPGQGLQFLFEYFSETQRNKGNFPGRFSGRQFSNSRSEMNVSTLELGDSALYLCASSLGEGVYGYTFGSGTRLTVV.

This chain connects TRBV27 to TRBJ1-5, with D maybe TRBD1 (5 bases). Looked up from germline, CDR1 is MNHEY and CDR2 is SMNVEV (reference sequence). Trimming shortened V by 5 bases and J by 2 bases, and 13 bases separated the two germline ends. The CDR3 contains 15 residues. In DNA form, the CDR3 reads TGTGCCAGCAGTATTGGGACGGAAGGCAATCAGCCCCAGCATTTT. Encoded protein: CASSIGTEGNQPQHF.

The chain combines TRBV24-1 with TRBJ1-5; maybe TRBD1 (6 bases). The V gene lost 6 bases and the J gene lost 2 bases, with 7 bases spanning the gap. CDR3 length: 13 residues. Looked up from germline, CDR1 is KGHDR and CDR2 is SFDVKD. The DNA for the CDR3 is TGTGCCACCAGTCCAGGGGGCAATCAGCCCCAGCATTTT. This gives the protein CATSPGGNQPQHF.

CDR3 nucleotides: TGTGCCAGTAGTATAGTATCGGAGAATAATTCACCCCTCCACTTT. It translates to CASSIVSENNSPLHF. J is TRBJ1-6 and V is TRBV19; no clear D gene. Trimming left V 1 base short and J 5 bases short, with 9 bases between. CDR3 length: 15 amino acids. Germline lookup yields CDR1 LNHDA and CDR2 SQIVND (reference sequence).

The gene calls are TRBV25-1 and TRBJ2-5; D may be TRBD1 (6 bases). Deletions cut 4 bases from V and 5 bases from J, with 11 bases between. Germline-derived CDR1 and CDR2 are MGHDK and SYGVNS. This CDR3 region has 13 residues. This CDR3 reads CASSALRGETQYF. In DNA, the CDR3 is TGTGCCAGCAGTGCCCTGAGGGGGGAGACCCAGTACTTC.

J is TRBJ1-6 and V is TRBV6-5; weak D call: TRBD1 (6 bases). Germline loops: CDR1 MNHEY, CDR2 SVGAGI. The V and J ends lost 4 bases and 3 bases respectively, with 10 bases between them. CDR3 size: 15 residues. The CDR3, as DNA: TGTGCCAGCAGTTCAGACAGGAGCTATAATTCACCCCTCCACTTT. This codes for CASSSDRSYNSPLHF.

The DNA for the CDR3 is TGTGCCAGTAGTACGCGGCAGGTTCGATCACCCCTCCACTTT. Encoded protein: CASSTRQVRSPLHF. The chain links TRBV19 to TRBJ1-6; D gene uncertain. The germline V gene encodes CDR1 LNHDA and CDR2 SQIVND (reference sequence). V dropped 4 bases and J dropped 10 bases, with 14 bases sitting between them. The CDR3 is 14 amino acids.

V is TRBV19 and J is TRBJ2-1; D is ambiguous. Trimming cost V 2 bases and J 8 bases, with 13 bases left between them. This CDR3 has 14 residues. Germline lookup yields CDR1 LNHDA and CDR2 SQIVND (reference sequence). This CDR3 is CASSISTSSHEQFF. The CDR3 DNA reads TGTGCCAGTAGTATATCGACATCCAGCCATGAGCAGTTCTTC.

Only one count was recorded for this clone. The same CDR3 also results from other DNA sequences found in this sample. V is TRBV19 and J is TRBJ2-3; possible D gene TRBD2, 6 bases. Germline V gene lookup returns CDR1 LNHDA and CDR2 SQIVND (reference sequence). Trimming cost V 3 bases and J 0 bases, with 10 bases left between them. This CDR3 comprises 15 residues. The CDR3 DNA reads TGTGCCAGTAGTATCGGACTACCCAGCACAGATACGCAGTATTTT. Amino acids: CASSIGLPSTDTQYF.

This chain links TRBV12-3 or TRBV12-4 with TRBJ1-5, with 9 nucleotides matching TRBD1. Trimming took 4 bases from V and 15 from J; bases not matched to a gene: 7. The CDR3 is 12 amino acids. The CDR3 sequence: CASSSGTGPRHF. CDR3 nucleotides: TGTGCCAGCAGTTCCGGGACAGGGCCCAGGCATTTT.

The V gene is TRBV27, the J gene TRBJ2-1, with 7 bases lining up with TRBD2. Losses at the gene ends were 6 bases for V and 3 bases for J; bases not matched to a gene: 8. Germline V lookup: CDR1 MNHEY, CDR2 SMNVEV (reference sequence). There are 15 residues in the CDR3. The CDR3 nucleotides are TGTGCCAGCAGGTCCCGGCGGGAGCACTACAATGAGCAGTTCTTC. This translates into CASRSRREHYNEQFF.

This clone was seen only a few times. The J gene is TRBJ1-2, the V gene TRBV2; 9 bases are shared with TRBD1. CDR1 SNHLY and CDR2 FYNNEI come from the germline V gene. V was pared by 2 bases and J by 4 bases, with 14 bases of the junction left unmatched. The CDR3 has 18 amino acids. CDR3 bases: TGTGCCAGCAGTGAATCTGGGACAGGGAGGGGCCTCCTCTATGGCTACACCTTC. Translation: CASSESGTGRGLLYGYTF.

The chain uses TRBV13 and TRBJ2-7; D unclear. The length of the CDR3 is 11 residues. V shed 2 bases and J shed 3 bases, with 2 bases lying between them. Germline V gene lookup returns CDR1 PRHDT and CDR2 FYEKMQ (reference sequence). The CDR3 nucleotides read TGTGCCAGCAGCTTATACTACGAGCAGTACTTC. It yields the protein CASSLYYEQYF.